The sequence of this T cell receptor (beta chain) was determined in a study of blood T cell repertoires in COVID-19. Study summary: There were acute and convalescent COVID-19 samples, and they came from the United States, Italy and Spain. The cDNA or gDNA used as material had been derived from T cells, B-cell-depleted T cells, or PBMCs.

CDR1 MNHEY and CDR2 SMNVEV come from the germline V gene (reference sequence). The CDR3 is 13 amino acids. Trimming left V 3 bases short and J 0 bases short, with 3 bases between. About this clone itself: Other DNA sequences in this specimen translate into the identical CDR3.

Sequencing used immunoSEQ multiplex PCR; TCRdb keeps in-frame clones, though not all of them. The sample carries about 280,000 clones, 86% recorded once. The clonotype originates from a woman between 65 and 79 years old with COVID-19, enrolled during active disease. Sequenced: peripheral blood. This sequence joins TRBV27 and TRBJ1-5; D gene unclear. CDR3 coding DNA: TGTGCCAGCAGTTTGAGTAGCAATCAGCCCCAGCATTTT. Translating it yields CASSLSSNQPQHF.